The next 7 T cell receptor beta chains were all read from a single sample in a study of tumor-infiltrating lymphocytes in primary liver carcinoma. From around 18-30 mg of unsorted bulk tissue, DNA and RNA were co-extracted together. The authors made TCR beta cDNA from approximately 500 ng total RNA with a constant-region primer. Researchers made the TCR beta libraries by running three nested multiplex PCR rounds with slightly modified ARM-PCR. Amplification in the first two PCR rounds was performed using TRBV1-TRBV30 forward primers and a C-beta reverse primer for around 9 cycles each. One entry per CDR3 protein, called by TCRdb with MiXCR from the multiplex PCR reads. The table shows about 110,000 distinct CDR3 sequences, with around 62% occurring only once. Sequenced input: liver tumor tissue from sampling region 1. Subset described: tumor region T1, superior pole. The source of these receptors is a woman aged 55-70 years with primary liver carcinoma and hepatitis B virus infection.

This clonotype was observed a single time. Sequence at one end of the junction differs from germline and may be a read error. The V gene is TRBV4-1, the J gene TRBJ2-7, with TRBD2 matching 15 bases. Per germline, CDR1 MGHRA and CDR2 YSYEKL. The length of the CDR3 is 21 residues. CDR3 amino acids: CASSLSSNRGLAGGSNYEPYF. In DNA, the CDR3 is TGCGCCAGCAGCCTCTCTTCTAACAGGGGACTAGCGGGAGGTAGTAATTACGAGCCGTACTTC.

Remarks on this clonotype: An end of the junction differs from the germline gene, which may be a read error. The rearrangement uses TRBV12-3 or TRBV12-4 and TRBJ2-7; D unresolved. The CDR3 covers 13 residues. CDR3 sequence (DNA): TGTGCCAGCAGCCGAGCAGAGTCCTACGAGCAATACTTC. Residues: CASSRAESYEQYF.

This clonotype was detected only a few times. A much larger clone is a single base away; this may be a read error. The chain couples TRBV4-1 to TRBJ1-1; D is unresolved. The CDR3 sequence is 14 residues long. V lost 1 base and J lost 5, with 11 bases in between. The germline gives CDR1 MGHRA, CDR2 YSYEKL. As DNA, the CDR3 is TGCGCCAGCAGCCAAGGGTCACTGGGGACTGAAGCTTTCTTT. It specifies CASSQGSLGTEAFF.

Comments on this clonotype: Lacking the conserved final phenylalanine or tryptophan, this CDR3 likely reflects a read error. The chain links TRBV6-2 or TRBV6-3 to TRBJ2-1, with 7 nucleotides matching TRBD1. The CDR3 totals 14 residues. CDR1 and CDR2 (germline): MNHEY, SVGEGT. CDR3 sequence: CASIYKGGHNEQFI. Here the CDR3 DNA reads TGTGCCAGCATTTACAAAGGGGGCCACAATGAGCAGTTCATC.

As to this clonotype: Since no conserved phenylalanine or tryptophan closes the CDR3, a read error is the likely cause. V and J are TRBV13 and TRBJ2-1; D is perhaps TRBD2 (6 bases). The germline V gene encodes CDR1 PRHDT and CDR2 FYEKMQ (reference sequence). V dropped 10 bases and J dropped 6 bases, with 19 bases sitting between them. The CDR3 extends over 14 amino acids. The CDR3 region is CATRKGGDVNEQFS. The CDR3 DNA follows: TGTGCCACCCGAAAAGGAGGGGACGTCAATGAGCAGTTCTCC.

A single count supports this clonotype. This CDR3 is missing its conserved last phenylalanine or tryptophan, likely due to a read error. The chain links TRBV28 to TRBJ2-5; D may be TRBD2 (6 bases). Trimming removed 4 bases at V and 4 bases at J, with 22 bases between. In germline, CDR1 is MDHEN, CDR2 SYDVKM. The length of the CDR3 is 17 residues. The CDR3 sequence is CASSSRREALAAETQYY. DNA of the CDR3: TGTGCCAGCAGTTCGAGGAGGGAGGCCCTGGCCGCAGAGACCCAGTACTAC.

This clonotype was counted only a few times. The chain is built from TRBV5-1 and TRBJ2-1, with TRBD2 matching 7 bases. There are 14 residues in the CDR3. Germline CDR1 reads SGHRS; CDR2 reads YFSETQ. V shed 2 bases, J shed 6 bases, and the junction held 5 bases outside the gene matches. CDR3: CASSFAGAVNEQFF. CDR3 sequence (DNA): TGCGCCAGCAGCTTTGCGGGAGCGGTCAATGAGCAGTTCTTC. The variable domain in full, completed from reference TRBV5-1 and TRBJ2-1, reads KAGVTQTPRYLIKTRGQQVTLSCSPISGHRSVSWYQQTPGQGLQFLFEYFSETQRNKGNFPGRFSGRQFSNSRSEMNVSTLELGDSALYLCASSFAGAVNEQFFGPGTRLTVL.